This T cell receptor (beta chain) was identified during a study of CD8 T cells in ankylosing spondylitis. General observations from the study: Made up of roughly 8 highly homologous variants, a TCR beta motif appeared characteristic of ankylosing spondylitis blood. Matched ankylosing spondylitis synovial fluid reportedly showed significant enrichment of disease-linked clones.

One entry per CDR3 protein, called by TCRdb with MiXCR from the 5' RACE reads. The table records over 700,000 distinct CDR3 sequences, roughly 19% of them present only once. This clonotype turned up a few times. The antigen remains unidentified. This CDR3 comprises 12 residues. V lost 0 bases and J lost 6, with 5 bases in between. CDR1 is SGHRS, CDR2 YFSETQ, per germline. The clonotype was recovered from a male donor with ankylosing spondylitis. The gene calls are TRBV5-1 and TRBJ2-3, with unresolved D. The sample comprised blood, either unsorted or a sorted T cell fraction (not recorded which). The CDR3 here is CASSLGHDTQYF. For the CDR3, the DNA is TGCGCCAGCAGCTTGGGGCACGATACGCAGTATTTT.